These 10 T cell receptor beta chains originate from one sample sequenced in a study of blood T cells in healthy people across ages. A J-beta primer mix and a sample-barcoded 5' primer were used in a second PCR of about 7 to 11 cycles. From the 5' RACE reads, TCRdb called clonotypes with MiXCR, one entry per CDR3 protein. The table lists roughly 730,000 distinct CDR3 sequences, just over 55% of them singletons. Source material: blood. Receptors were obtained from a man aged 40-55 years in good health.

J is TRBJ2-7 and V is TRBV28, with D perhaps matching TRBD1 (6 bases). CDR1 is MDHEN, CDR2 SYDVKM, per germline. Trimming shortened V by 6 bases and J by 0 bases, and 15 bases separated the two germline ends. The CDR3 sequence is 15 residues long. This CDR3 is CASRYGTHGSYEQYF. The CDR3 region has the DNA TGTGCCAGCAGATACGGGACACATGGCTCCTACGAGCAGTACTTC.

The V and J genes are TRBV12-3 or TRBV12-4 and TRBJ2-5; possible D gene TRBD1, 5 bases. The CDR3 is made up of 13 amino acids. Trimming pared 3 bases from V and 5 bases from J, leaving 10 bases between. In DNA, the CDR3 is TGTGCCAGCAGTTTTGTCAGGGTGGAGACCCAGTACTTC. Its translation is CASSFVRVETQYF.

The rearrangement uses TRBV9 and TRBJ2-6; possibly TRBD2 for D (6 bases). The CDR3 spans 14 residues. Germline CDR1 SGDLS, CDR2 YYNGEE. The V gene lost 5 bases and the J gene lost 4 bases, with 10 bases spanning the gap. CDR3 sequence (DNA): TGTGCCAGCAGGGAAAGCGGGGGGGCCAACGTCCTGACTTTC. Translating it yields CASRESGGANVLTF.

This sequence joins TRBV13 and TRBJ2-5; D is unresolved. The CDR3 totals 14 residues. The germline V gene has CDR1 PRHDT and CDR2 FYEKMQ (reference sequence). Trimming took off 0 bases at V and 2 bases at J, with 7 bases between the two ends. Here the CDR3 reads CASSLGLEQETQYF. CDR3 coding DNA: TGTGCCAGCAGCTTAGGACTGGAACAAGAGACCCAGTACTTC.

The V gene is TRBV20-1, the J gene TRBJ2-5, with 9 nucleotides matching TRBD2. The trim removed 1 base at V and 5 bases at J, leaving 17 bases unmatched. Per the germline V gene, CDR1 is DFQATT and CDR2 is SNEGSKA (reference sequence). The CDR3 sequence is 18 residues long. Here the CDR3 reads CSARVRFAGGPLLETQYF. The CDR3 bases are TGCAGTGCTAGAGTCAGGTTTGCGGGAGGGCCGCTGTTGGAGACCCAGTACTTC.

The chain has TRBV20-1 and TRBJ1-2; 7 bases align to TRBD1. The CDR3 runs to 13 residues. V lost 5 bases to trimming and J lost 2 bases; unmatched junction nucleotides: 5. CDR1 is DFQATT, CDR2 SNEGSKA, per germline (reference sequence). The DNA for the CDR3 is TGCAGTGCTGAACAGGGGAGAAACTATGGCTACACCTTC. The encoded protein is CSAEQGRNYGYTF.

J is TRBJ2-3 and V is TRBV6-1; D possibly matches TRBD1 or TRBD2 (6 bases each). The germline CDR1 and CDR2 sequences are MNHNS and SASEGT. The CDR3 spans 16 residues. Deletions cut 3 bases from V and 2 bases from J, with 15 bases between. CDR3 amino acids: CASSDIGGTYTDTQYF. As DNA, the CDR3 is TGTGCCAGCAGTGATATCGGGGGCACCTACACAGATACGCAGTATTTT.

The chain has TRBV20-1 and TRBJ1-2; 7 nucleotides agree with TRBD1. Germline CDR1 and CDR2: DFQATT and SNEGSKA (reference sequence). V lost 3 bases and J lost 2; bases outside the gene matches: 6. The CDR3 extends over 14 amino acids. The CDR3 bases are TGCAGTGCTAGCCCCAGGGGGGGGAACTATGGCTACACCTTC. Its translation is CSASPRGGNYGYTF.

This clonotype has just a few counts. As DNA, the CDR3 is TGTGCCAGCAGTTACCTTTGGCAGTCCTCCTACGAGCAGTACTTC. Protein product: CASSYLWQSSYEQYF. The chain combines TRBV6-2 or TRBV6-3 with TRBJ2-7; D gene uncertain. V lost 2 bases, J lost 0 bases, and 11 bases lay in between. The germline V gene encodes CDR1 MNHEY and CDR2 SVGEGT. The CDR3 is made up of 15 amino acids.

The chain carries TRBV7-2 and TRBJ2-7; TRBD1 is a possible D gene (5 bases). This CDR3 comprises 15 residues. Germline lookup yields CDR1 SGHTA and CDR2 FQGNSA. Trimming took off 1 base at V and 0 bases at J, with 10 bases between the two ends. The chain's CDR3 is CASSLGGGYSYEQYF. CDR3 coding DNA: TGTGCCAGCAGCTTAGGGGGCGGATACTCCTACGAGCAGTACTTC.